Shown below are 18 T cell receptor delta chains from a single sample sequenced in a study of γδ T cells in repeated Plasmodium falciparum infection (dated by TCRdb to the early 2020s). Library preparation used multiplex PCR. The sequencing machine was an Illumina MiSeq. Clones were re-identified by TCRdb from the public reads with CATT, and rows with the same DNA were merged. Across this sample there are 85,000 to 95,000 delta-chain clones, with approximately 1.5% seen only once. The ten largest clonotypes hold more than 7.5% of the sample. For bulk TCR repertoire analysis, Vgamma9/Vdelta2+ and Vdelta2-negative gammadelta T cell populations were flow-sorted out of peripheral blood mononuclear cells. Sequencing was performed on gamma-delta T cells from blood. Receptor source: a pool of human donors (malaria-infected and uninfected, not separated).

Note on this clone: Translating this DNA gives a protein that differs at residue 6 from the TCRdb one, which belongs to a much larger clone; a read error is likely, and the protein shown is this translation. The chain is built from TRDV1 and TRDJ1; 9 bases are shared with TRDD3. The J gene was not available in TCRdb and was assigned here by matching the DNA to germline segments. V was clipped by 1 base and J by 3 bases; unmatched bases: 9. Germline CDR1 is TSWWSYY and CDR2 is QGS. CDR3 length: 17 residues. The CDR3 loop is CALGERLWGIRADKLIF. In DNA form, the CDR3 reads TGTGCTCTTGGGGAACGCCTGTGGGGGATAAGGGCCGATAAACTCATCTTT.

By share of the sample, this clone is medium-sized. Different DNA sequences within this sample yield the same CDR3. V and J are TRDV3 and TRDJ1; 8 bases are shared with TRDD3. V shed 0 bases and J 0 bases; nucleotides not matched to a gene: 9. Germline CDR1 is TVYSNPD and CDR2 is GDNSRS (reference sequence). The CDR3 totals 16 residues. CDR3 residues: CAFRNGGSSYTDKLIF. CDR3 DNA: TGTGCCTTTAGGAATGGGGGATCCAGTTACACCGATAAACTCATCTTT.

In its sample, this clone was seen a few times. TCRdb's protein, taken from a much larger clone, differs from this DNA's translation at residue 17, likely owing to a read error; the protein displayed comes from the DNA. The rearrangement joins TRDV1 to TRDJ1; TRDD3 agrees at 10 bases. The CDR3 consists of 23 residues. Germline V gene data show CDR1 as TSWWSYY and CDR2 as QGS. The CDR3 protein is CAISGDIGIYPEYWGIATDKLIF. The CDR3 DNA is TGTGCGATATCCGGGGATATAGGGATCTACCCTGAATACTGGGGGATCGCCACCGATAAACTCATCTTT.

This clone appeared many times. The chain recombines TRDV1 with TRDJ1; possibly TRDD3 for D (6 bases). Assignment of the J gene here rests on matching the DNA to germline, because TCRdb gives none. The length of the CDR3 is 25 residues. Germline assignment: CDR1 TSWWSYY and CDR2 QGS. The V end lost 2 bases, the J end lost 8 bases, and 48 bases lay between the germline ends. The chain's CDR3 is CALGETGYLLEYATITPGGLGKLIF. The CDR3 DNA reads as TGTGCTCTTGGGGAAACCGGATACCTTCTCGAGTACGCAACGATAACCCCTGGAGGCTTGGGGAAACTCATCTTT.

This clone occurred many times. The chain recombines TRDV1 with TRDJ1; 9 bases are shared with TRDD2. CDR1 is TSWWSYY, CDR2 QGS, per germline. CDR3 size: 20 residues. With 3 bases clipped from V and 0 bases from J, the junction kept 17 bases outside the gene matches. This CDR3 reads CALGEAPSYRAGLYTDKLIF. Written as DNA, the CDR3 is TGTGCTCTTGGGGAGGCCCCTTCCTACCGGGCTGGACTGTACACCGATAAACTCATCTTT.

In the case of this clone: A far larger clone lies a single base away; this is likely a read error. This specimen includes other DNA sequences encoding the same CDR3. V and J are TRDV1 and TRDJ1; 11 bases align to TRDD3. Germline V gene lookup returns CDR1 TSWWSYY and CDR2 QGS. The CDR3 runs to 22 residues. J lost 11 bases, V lost 4 bases, and 33 bases had no gene match. The CDR3 nucleotides read TGTGCTCTTGGGGGACCGGGTCGGCCTTCCTACGCTCCTACTGGGGGATATGCGGGCCTCATCTTT. Translation: CALGGPGRPSYAPTGGYAGLIF.

This clone was seen at least ten times. Given a far larger clone just one base away, this is likely a sequencing read error. The sample carries other DNA sequences with the same CDR3. The chain recombines TRDV2 with TRDJ1; tentatively, D is TRDD3 (5 bases). Assignment of the J gene here rests on matching the DNA to germline, because TCRdb gives none. The CDR3 sequence is 15 residues long. Between the trimmed V and J ends, which lost 3 bases and 2 bases, there was a span of 15 bases. Per germline, CDR1 GEAIGNYY and CDR2 EKD. This CDR3 reads CACDQISRGTDKLIF. CDR3 bases: TGTGCCTGTGACCAGATTTCCCGGGGAACCGATAAACTCATCTTT.

About this clone: TCRdb assigns this DNA the protein of a much larger clone, which departs from its translation at residue 14; this likely reflects a read error, and the protein shown comes from translating the DNA. The V call is TRDV3, the J call TRDJ1; 12 bases fit TRDD3. This CDR3 spans 17 amino acids. Germline CDR1 TVYSNPD, CDR2 GDNSRS (reference sequence). The CDR3 region is CAPAQYWGIQPTDRLIF. Written as DNA, the CDR3 is TGTGCCCCAGCACAGTACTGGGGGATACAGCCCACCGATAGACTCATCTTT.

In its sample, this clone was seen a few times. A read error is likely here: a far larger clone is one base away. This specimen includes other DNA sequences encoding the same CDR3. The CDR3 nucleotides read TGTGCTCTTGGGCCACCCTGGGGGCGATGGGGGGGCGCGGGGGAAACCGATAAACTCATCTTT. Its translation is CALGPPWGRWGGAGETDKLIF. The chain is built from TRDV1 and TRDJ1; 7 bases are shared with TRDD3. The J gene is absent in TCRdb and was assigned here via DNA matching to germline. Germline CDR1 reads TSWWSYY; CDR2 reads QGS. V lost 5 bases to trimming and J lost 2 bases; unmatched junction nucleotides: 26. This CDR3 is 21 amino acids long.

About this clone itself: This probably arose from a read error, given a far larger clone one base away. This specimen includes other DNA sequences encoding the same CDR3. V gene TRDV2 combines with J gene TRDJ1; 11 nucleotides match TRDD3. Assignment of the J gene here rests on matching the DNA to germline, because TCRdb gives none. Looked up from germline, CDR1 is GEAIGNYY and CDR2 is EKD. The CDR3 contains 20 residues. DNA of the CDR3: TGTGCCTGTGACAAACCTTCCTACTGGGGGATAGAGAGGTACACCGACAAACTCATCTTT. This gives the protein CACDKPSYWGIERYTDKLIF.

Relative to its sample, this clone is medium-sized. Other DNA sequences from this sample encode an identical CDR3 as well. This sequence joins TRDV2 and TRDJ3; perhaps TRDD3 as D (6 bases). V was shortened by 1 base and J by 0 bases, with 12 bases between the two germline ends. Germline CDR1 and CDR2: GEAIGNYY and EKD. The CDR3 loop spans 18 amino acids. The CDR3 here is CACDTRGCSSWDTRQMFF. CDR3 coding DNA: TGTGCCTGTGACACGCGGGGATGTAGCTCCTGGGACACCCGACAGATGTTTTTC.

On this clone: The translation of this DNA and the TCRdb protein of a much larger clone differ at residue 12, probably owing to a read error; the protein shown here is translated from the DNA. The chain uses TRDV1 and TRDJ1; D remains unclear. In the absence of a J gene in TCRdb, the DNA was matched to germline to assign it here. The CDR3 consists of 15 residues. In germline, CDR1 is TSWWSYY, CDR2 QGS. The chain's CDR3 is CALGELWLYTDRLIF. The CDR3 DNA reads TGTGCTCTTGGGGAACTTTGGTTGTACACCGATAGACTCATCTTT.

This clone was detected a few times. The likely explanation is a read error, given a far larger clone one base away. This sample also contains other DNA sequences that code for the same CDR3. The chain couples TRDV1 to TRDJ1; 9 bases match TRDD2. No J segment appears in TCRdb, so it was assigned here by matching the sequence to germline. Unmatched junction bases numbered 20, after V lost 3 bases and J lost 0 bases. The length of the CDR3 is 21 residues. The germline V gene has CDR1 TSWWSYY and CDR2 QGS. The CDR3 DNA sequence: TGTGCTCTTGGGGAGCCTTCCTACCCGCTGGGATTAGGGGGGTACACCGATAAACTCATCTTT. Its protein is CALGEPSYPLGLGGYTDKLIF.

A remark on this clone: The protein in TCRdb stems from a much larger clone and differs at residue 12 from this DNA's translation, likely a read error; here the protein is translated from the DNA. The genes are TRDV1 and TRDJ1, with 8 bases lining up with TRDD3. The germline V gene encodes CDR1 TSWWSYY and CDR2 QGS. The CDR3 is 18 amino acids. V lost 6 bases to trimming and J lost 4 bases; unmatched junction nucleotides: 19. The CDR3 DNA reads TGTGCTCTTGGTATTCACGACCATGGGGGGGATATGAACGATAAACTCATCTTT. It is translated as CALGIHDHGGDMNDKLIF.

There are a few counts of this clone. The protein held in TCRdb is that of a much larger clone and does not match this DNA's translation at residue 13, likely because of a read error; the protein shown is translated from the DNA. V and J are TRDV1 and TRDJ1; 8 bases line up with TRDD2. TCRdb does not report a J gene; here it was assigned by matching the DNA to germline references. The CDR3 runs to 19 residues. Germline V gene lookup returns CDR1 TSWWSYY and CDR2 QGS. The V gene end was trimmed by 0 bases and the J gene end by 0 bases; junction bases not matched to a gene: 12. The CDR3 sequence: CALGELHLPTKGYTDKLIF. CDR3 coding DNA: TGTGCTCTTGGGGAACTTCATCTTCCTACGAAGGGTTACACCGATAAACTCATCTTT.

This clone was seen many times. Other nucleotide sequences in the sample specify the same CDR3. V gene TRDV3 combines with J gene TRDJ1; D perhaps matches TRDD3 (5 bases). The CDR3 sequence is 11 residues long. The V and J ends lost 5 bases and 3 bases respectively, with 10 bases between them. Looked up from germline, CDR1 is TVYSNPD and CDR2 is GDNSRS (reference sequence). For the CDR3, the DNA is TGTGCCCCCTGGGAATCCGATAAACTCATCTTT. As protein: CAPWESDKLIF.

This clone was picked up a small number of times. A read error is the likely source, as a far larger clone sits one nucleotide away. Other DNA sequences from this sample encode an identical CDR3 as well. V and J are TRDV2 and TRDJ1; possible D gene TRDD3, 6 bases. TCRdb does not report a J gene; here it was assigned by matching the DNA to germline references. Per the germline V gene, CDR1 is GEAIGNYY and CDR2 is EKD. The V end lost 7 bases, the J end lost 0 bases, and 20 bases lay between the germline ends. This CDR3 is 16 amino acids long. In nucleotides, the CDR3 is TGTGCCTGCTACCGAGCGGATACTAGTGACACCGATAAACTCATCTTT. This codes for CACYRADTSDTDKLIF.

On this clone itself: A much larger clone differs by one base, so this may be a read error. The gene calls are TRDV1 and TRDJ1, with D tentatively TRDD1 or TRDD3 (5 bases each). The CDR3 has 27 amino acids. Germline CDR1 TSWWSYY, CDR2 QGS. The DNA of the CDR3 is TGTGCTCTTGGAGAACGGTTTGCTACTCTCCATTTTCCCCAAATAATTCGTACGATGGGGCACACCGATAAACTCATCTTT. Translation: CALGERFATLHFPQIIRTMGHTDKLIF.